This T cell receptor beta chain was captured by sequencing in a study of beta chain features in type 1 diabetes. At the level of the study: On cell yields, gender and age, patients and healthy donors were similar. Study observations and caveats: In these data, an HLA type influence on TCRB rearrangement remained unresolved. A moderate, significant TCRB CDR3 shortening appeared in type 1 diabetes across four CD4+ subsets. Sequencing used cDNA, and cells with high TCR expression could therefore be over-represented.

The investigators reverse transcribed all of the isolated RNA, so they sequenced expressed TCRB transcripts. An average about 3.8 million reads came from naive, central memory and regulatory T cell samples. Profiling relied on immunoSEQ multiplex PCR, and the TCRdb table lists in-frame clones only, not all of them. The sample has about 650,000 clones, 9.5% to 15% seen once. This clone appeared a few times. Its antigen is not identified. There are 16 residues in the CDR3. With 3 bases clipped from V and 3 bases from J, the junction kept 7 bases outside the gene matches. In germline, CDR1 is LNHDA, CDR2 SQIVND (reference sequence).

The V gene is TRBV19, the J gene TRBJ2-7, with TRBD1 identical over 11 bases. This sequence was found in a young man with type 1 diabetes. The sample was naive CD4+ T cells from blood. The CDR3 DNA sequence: TGTGCCAGTAGTATGGACCCGGGACAGGGGGACTACGAGCAGTACTTC. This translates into CASSMDPGQGDYEQYF.